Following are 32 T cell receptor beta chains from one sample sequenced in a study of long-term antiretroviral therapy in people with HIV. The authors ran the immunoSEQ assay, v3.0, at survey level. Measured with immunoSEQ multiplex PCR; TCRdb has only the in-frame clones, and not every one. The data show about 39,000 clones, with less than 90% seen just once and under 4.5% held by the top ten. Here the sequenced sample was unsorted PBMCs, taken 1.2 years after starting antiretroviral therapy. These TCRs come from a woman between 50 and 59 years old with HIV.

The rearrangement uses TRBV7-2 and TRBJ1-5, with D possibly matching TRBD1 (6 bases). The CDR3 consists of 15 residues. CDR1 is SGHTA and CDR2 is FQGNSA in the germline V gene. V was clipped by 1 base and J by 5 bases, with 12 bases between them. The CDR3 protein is CASSLDSGAHQPQHF. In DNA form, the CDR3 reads TGTGCCAGCAGCTTAGATTCAGGGGCCCATCAGCCCCAGCATTTT.

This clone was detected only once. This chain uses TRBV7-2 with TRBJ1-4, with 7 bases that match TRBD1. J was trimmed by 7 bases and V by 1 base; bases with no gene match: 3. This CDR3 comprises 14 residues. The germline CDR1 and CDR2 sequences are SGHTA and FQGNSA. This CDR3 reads CASSLGGGREKLFF. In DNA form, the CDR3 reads TGTGCCAGCAGCTTAGGAGGGGGCCGTGAAAAACTGTTTTTT.

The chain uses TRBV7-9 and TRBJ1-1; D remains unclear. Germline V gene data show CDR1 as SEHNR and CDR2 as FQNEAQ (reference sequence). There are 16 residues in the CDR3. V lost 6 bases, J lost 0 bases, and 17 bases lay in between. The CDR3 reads CASRPQRDRLNTEAFF. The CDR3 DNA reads TGTGCCAGCAGACCCCAGAGAGACCGTCTGAACACTGAAGCTTTCTTT.

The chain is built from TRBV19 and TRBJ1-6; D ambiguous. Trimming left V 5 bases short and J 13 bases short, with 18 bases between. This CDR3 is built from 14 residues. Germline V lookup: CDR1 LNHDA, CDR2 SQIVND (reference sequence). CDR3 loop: CASSLRLQNLPLHF. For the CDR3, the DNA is TGTGCCAGTAGTCTACGACTCCAAAATCTTCCCCTCCACTTT. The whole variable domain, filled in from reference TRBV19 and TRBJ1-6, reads DGGITQSPKYLFRKEGQNVTLSCEQNLNHDAMYWYRQDPGQGLRLIYYSQIVNDFQKGDIAEGYSVSREKKESFPLTVTSAQKNPTAFYLCASSLRLQNLPLHFGNGTRLTVT.

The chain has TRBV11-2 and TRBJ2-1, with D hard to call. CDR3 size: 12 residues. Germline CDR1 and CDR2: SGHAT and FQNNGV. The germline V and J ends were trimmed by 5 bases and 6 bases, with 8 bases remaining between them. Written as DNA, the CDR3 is TGTGCCAGCAGCCTCGCCGGCAATGAGCAGTTCTTC. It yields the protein CASSLAGNEQFF.

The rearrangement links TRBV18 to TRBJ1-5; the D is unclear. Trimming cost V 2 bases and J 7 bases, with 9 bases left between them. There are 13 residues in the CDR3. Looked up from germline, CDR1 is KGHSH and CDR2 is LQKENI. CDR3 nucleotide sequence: TGTGCCAGCTCACCATCCAGAGACCAGCCCCAGCATTTT. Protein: CASSPSRDQPQHF.

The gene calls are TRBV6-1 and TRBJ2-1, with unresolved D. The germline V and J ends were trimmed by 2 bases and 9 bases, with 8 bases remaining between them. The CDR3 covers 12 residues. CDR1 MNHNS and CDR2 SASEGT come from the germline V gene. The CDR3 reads CASSELAVEQFF. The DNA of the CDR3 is TGTGCCAGCAGTGAATTGGCCGTTGAGCAGTTCTTC.

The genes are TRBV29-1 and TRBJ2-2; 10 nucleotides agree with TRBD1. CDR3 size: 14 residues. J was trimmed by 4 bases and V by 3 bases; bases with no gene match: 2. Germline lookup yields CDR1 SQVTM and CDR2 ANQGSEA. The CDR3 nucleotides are TGCAGCGTTGAGAGGACAGGGGGCACCGGGGAGCTGTTTTTT. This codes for CSVERTGGTGELFF.

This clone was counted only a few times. CDR3 loop: CASSLAREQLFF. In DNA form, the CDR3 reads TGCGCCAGCAGTCTCGCCAGGGAACAGCTGTTTTTT. The chain links TRBV10-2 to TRBJ2-2, with a possible D match to TRBD1 (5 bases). The CDR3 loop spans 12 amino acids. V was clipped by 5 bases and J by 12 bases, with 13 bases between them. CDR1 is WSHSY and CDR2 is SAAADI in the germline V gene.

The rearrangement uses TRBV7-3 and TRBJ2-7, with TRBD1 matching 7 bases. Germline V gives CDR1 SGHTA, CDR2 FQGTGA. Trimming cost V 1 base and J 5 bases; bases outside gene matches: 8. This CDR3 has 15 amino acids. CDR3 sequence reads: CASSLRGRGSDEQYF. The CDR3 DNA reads TGTGCCAGCAGCTTAAGAGGCAGGGGGTCGGACGAGCAGTACTTC.

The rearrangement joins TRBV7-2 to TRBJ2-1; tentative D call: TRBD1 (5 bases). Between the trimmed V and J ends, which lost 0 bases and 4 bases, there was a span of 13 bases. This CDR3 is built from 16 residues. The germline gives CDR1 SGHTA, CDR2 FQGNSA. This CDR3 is CASSLAGGQGYNEQFF. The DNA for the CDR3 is TGTGCCAGCAGCTTAGCGGGTGGGCAGGGATACAATGAGCAGTTCTTC.

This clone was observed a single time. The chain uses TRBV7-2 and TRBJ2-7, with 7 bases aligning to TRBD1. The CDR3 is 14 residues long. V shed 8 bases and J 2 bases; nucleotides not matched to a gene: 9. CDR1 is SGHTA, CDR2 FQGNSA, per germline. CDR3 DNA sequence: TGTGCCAGCTTGAGGGGGCAGGGGGCCTACGAGCAGTACTTC. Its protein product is CASLRGQGAYEQYF.

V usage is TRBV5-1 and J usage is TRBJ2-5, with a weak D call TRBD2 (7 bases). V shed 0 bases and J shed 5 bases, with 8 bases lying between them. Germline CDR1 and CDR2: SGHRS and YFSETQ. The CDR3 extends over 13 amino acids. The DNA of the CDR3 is TGCGCCAGCAGCTTGGGCGGGGGCGAGACCCAGTACTTC. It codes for CASSLGGGETQYF. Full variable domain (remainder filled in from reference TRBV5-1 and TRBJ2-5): KAGVTQTPRYLIKTRGQQVTLSCSPISGHRSVSWYQQTPGQGLQFLFEYFSETQRNKGNFPGRFSGRQFSNSRSEMNVSTLELGDSALYLCASSLGGGETQYFGPGTRLLVL.

The CDR3 DNA follows: TGTGCCAGCAGTGACTGGACAGTGGGAAGTGGCTACACCTTC. This codes for CASSDWTVGSGYTF. The J gene is TRBJ1-2, the V gene TRBV2; the D gene is possibly TRBD1 (6 bases). The length of the CDR3 is 14 residues. CDR1 is SNHLY and CDR2 is FYNNEI in the germline V gene. Trimming removed 3 bases from V and 7 bases from J, with 15 bases in between.

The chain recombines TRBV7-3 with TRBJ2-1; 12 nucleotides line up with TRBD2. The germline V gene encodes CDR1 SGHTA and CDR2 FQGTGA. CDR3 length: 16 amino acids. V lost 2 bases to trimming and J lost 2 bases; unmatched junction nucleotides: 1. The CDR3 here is CASSLASGGAYNEQFF. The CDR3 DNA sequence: TGTGCCAGCAGCTTAGCTAGCGGGGGGGCCTACAATGAGCAGTTCTTC.

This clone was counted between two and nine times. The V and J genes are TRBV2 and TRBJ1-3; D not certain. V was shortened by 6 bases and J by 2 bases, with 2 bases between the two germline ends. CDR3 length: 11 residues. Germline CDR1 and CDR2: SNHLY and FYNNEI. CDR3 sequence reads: CASRTGNTIYF. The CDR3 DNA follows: TGTGCCAGCAGGACTGGAAACACCATATATTTT.

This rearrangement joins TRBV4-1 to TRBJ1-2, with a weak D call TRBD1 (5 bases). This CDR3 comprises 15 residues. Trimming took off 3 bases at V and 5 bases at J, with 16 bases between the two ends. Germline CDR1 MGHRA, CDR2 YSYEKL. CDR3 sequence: CASSQTGGEPYGYTF. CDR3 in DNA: TGCGCCAGCAGCCAGACGGGGGGAGAACCGTATGGCTACACCTTC.

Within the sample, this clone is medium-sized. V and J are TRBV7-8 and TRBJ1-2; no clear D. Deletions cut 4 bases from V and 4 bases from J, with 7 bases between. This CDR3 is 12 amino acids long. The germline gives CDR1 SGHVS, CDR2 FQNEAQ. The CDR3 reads CASSSTSYGYTF. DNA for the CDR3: TGTGCCAGCAGCTCCACAAGCTATGGCTACACCTTC.

The CDR3 DNA reads TGTGCCAGCAACACGAGGGGTGGTACGCAGTATTTT. Its translation: CASNTRGGTQYF. This chain links TRBV2 with TRBJ2-3; D possibly matches TRBD1 or TRBD2 (5 bases each). Germline V gene sequence: CDR1 SNHLY, CDR2 FYNNEI. The CDR3 loop spans 12 amino acids. V was cut by 7 bases and J by 8 bases, with 13 bases left in between.

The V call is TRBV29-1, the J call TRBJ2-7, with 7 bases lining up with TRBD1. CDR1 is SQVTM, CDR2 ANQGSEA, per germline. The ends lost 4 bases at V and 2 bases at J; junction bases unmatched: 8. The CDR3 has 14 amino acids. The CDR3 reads CSVGLTGLAYEQYF. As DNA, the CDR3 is TGCAGCGTTGGATTGACAGGGTTGGCCTACGAGCAGTACTTC.

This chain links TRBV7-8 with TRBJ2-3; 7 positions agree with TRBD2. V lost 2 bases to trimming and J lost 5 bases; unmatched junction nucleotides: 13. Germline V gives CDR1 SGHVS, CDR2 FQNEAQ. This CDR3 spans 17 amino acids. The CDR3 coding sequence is TGTGCCAGCAGCTTAATGGCAGCGGGGTCTTTAGTAGATACGCAGTATTTT. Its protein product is CASSLMAAGSLVDTQYF.

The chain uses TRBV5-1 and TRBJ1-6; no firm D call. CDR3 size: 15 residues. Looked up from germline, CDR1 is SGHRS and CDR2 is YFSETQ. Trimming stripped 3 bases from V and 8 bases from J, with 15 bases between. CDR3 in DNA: TGCGCCAGCAGCTCACAGACGCGTTCGGATTCACCCCTCCACTTT. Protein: CASSSQTRSDSPLHF.

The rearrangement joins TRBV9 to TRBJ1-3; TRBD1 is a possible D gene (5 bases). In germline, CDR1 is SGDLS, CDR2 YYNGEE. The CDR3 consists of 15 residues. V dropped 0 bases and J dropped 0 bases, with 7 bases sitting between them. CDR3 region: CASSVEGSSGNTIYF. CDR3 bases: TGTGCCAGCAGCGTAGAGGGGAGCTCTGGAAACACCATATATTTT.

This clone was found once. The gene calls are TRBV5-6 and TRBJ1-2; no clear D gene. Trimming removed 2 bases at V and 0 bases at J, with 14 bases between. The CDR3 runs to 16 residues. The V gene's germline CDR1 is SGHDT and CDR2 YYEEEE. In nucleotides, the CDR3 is TGTGCCAGCAGCTTAGAGGAGGGCAAAGCTAACTATGGCTACACCTTC. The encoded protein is CASSLEEGKANYGYTF.

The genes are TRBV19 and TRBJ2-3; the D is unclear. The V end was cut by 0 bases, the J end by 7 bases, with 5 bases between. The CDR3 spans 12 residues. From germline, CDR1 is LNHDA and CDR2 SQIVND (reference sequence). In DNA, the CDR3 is TGTGCCAGTAGTATAGAGGGGAATACGCAGTATTTT. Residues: CASSIEGNTQYF.

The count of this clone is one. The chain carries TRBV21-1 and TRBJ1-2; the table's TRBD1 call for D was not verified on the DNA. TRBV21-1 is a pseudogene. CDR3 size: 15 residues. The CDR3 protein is CASSNGQGFRYGYTF. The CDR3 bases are TGTGCCAGCAGCAACGGACAGGGATTTCGCTATGGCTACACCTTC.

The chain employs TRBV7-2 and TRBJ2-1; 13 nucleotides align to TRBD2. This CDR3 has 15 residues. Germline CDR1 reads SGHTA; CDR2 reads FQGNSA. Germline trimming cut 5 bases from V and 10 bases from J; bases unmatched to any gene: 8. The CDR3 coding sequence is TGTGCCAGCAGCCCGAGACTAGCGGGGGGATACGAGCAGTTCTTC. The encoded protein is CASSPRLAGGYEQFF.

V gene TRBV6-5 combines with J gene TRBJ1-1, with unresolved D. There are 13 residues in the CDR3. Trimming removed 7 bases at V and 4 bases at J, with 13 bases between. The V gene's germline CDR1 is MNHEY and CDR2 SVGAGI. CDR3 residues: CASTFKVGTEAFF. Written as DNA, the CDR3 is TGTGCCAGCACCTTCAAGGTTGGCACTGAAGCTTTCTTT.

The DNA of the CDR3 is TGTGCCAGCCCCAGGGGAAATAACTATGGCTACACCTTC. Amino acids: CASPRGNNYGYTF. The chain carries TRBV2 and TRBJ1-2; possibly TRBD1 for D (6 bases). CDR1 is SNHLY and CDR2 is FYNNEI in the germline V gene. This CDR3 spans 13 amino acids. Trimming removed 8 bases from V and 1 base from J, with 11 bases in between.

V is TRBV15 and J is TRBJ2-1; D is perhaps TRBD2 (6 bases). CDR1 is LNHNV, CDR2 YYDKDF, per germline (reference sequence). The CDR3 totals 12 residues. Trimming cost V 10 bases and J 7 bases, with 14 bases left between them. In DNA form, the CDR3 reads TGTGCCATCCTTGTACGGGGGAATGAGCAGTTCTTC. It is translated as CAILVRGNEQFF.

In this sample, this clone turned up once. This CDR3 reads CASSYLGQNSPLHF. CDR3 DNA: TGTGCCAGCAGTTACCTGGGTCAAAATTCACCCCTCCACTTT. The chain is built from TRBV6-5 and TRBJ1-6; D is ambiguous. This CDR3 is 14 amino acids long. Germline assignment: CDR1 MNHEY and CDR2 SVGAGI. Trimming left V 2 bases short and J 7 bases short, with 9 bases between.

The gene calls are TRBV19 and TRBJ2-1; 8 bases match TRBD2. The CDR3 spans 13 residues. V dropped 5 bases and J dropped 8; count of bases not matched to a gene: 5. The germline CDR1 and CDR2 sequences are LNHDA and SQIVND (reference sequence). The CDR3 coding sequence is TGTGCCAGTAGTCTTACTAGCGGCGATGAGCAGTTCTTC. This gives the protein CASSLTSGDEQFF.